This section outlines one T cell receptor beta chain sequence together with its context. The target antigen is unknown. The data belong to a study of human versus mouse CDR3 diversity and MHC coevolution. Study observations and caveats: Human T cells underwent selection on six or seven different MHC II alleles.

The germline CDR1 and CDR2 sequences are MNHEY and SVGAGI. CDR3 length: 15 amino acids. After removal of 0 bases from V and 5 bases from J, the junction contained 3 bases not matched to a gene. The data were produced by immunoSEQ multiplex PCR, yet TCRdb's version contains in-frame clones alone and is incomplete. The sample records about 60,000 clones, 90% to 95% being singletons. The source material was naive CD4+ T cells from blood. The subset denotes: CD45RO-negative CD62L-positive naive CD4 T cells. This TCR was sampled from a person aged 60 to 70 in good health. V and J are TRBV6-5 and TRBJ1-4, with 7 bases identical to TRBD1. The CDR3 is CASSYSRQGNEKLFF. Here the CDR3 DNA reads TGTGCCAGCAGTTACTCTAGACAGGGAAATGAAAAACTGTTTTTT.